Below are 8 T cell receptor beta chains sequenced from a single sample in a study of cytomegalovirus exposure and HLA in healthy donors. PCR primers comprised 60 Vbeta and 13 Jbeta primers. TCRdb's table, derived via immunoSEQ multiplex PCR, lists solely in-frame clones and lacks some. Here the sample spans approximately 70,000 clones, roughly 73% being singletons. Source material: PBMCs. The receptors were gathered from a man in his forties in good health and CMV-seronegative.

V usage is TRBV11-2 and J usage is TRBJ1-2; D not resolved. V lost 4 bases to trimming and J lost 3 bases, with 15 bases between them. The CDR3 is 15 residues long. The germline gives CDR1 SGHAT, CDR2 FQNNGV. The CDR3 DNA is TGTGCCAGCAGCTCCCCCTCGGCAGGATACTATGGCTACACCTTC. Translated, it gives CASSSPSAGYYGYTF.

CDR3 region: CASSASGTANQPQHF. The DNA for the CDR3 is TGTGCCAGCAGCGCCTCCGGGACAGCCAATCAGCCCCAGCATTTT. The chain recombines TRBV6-5 with TRBJ1-5; 7 bases map to TRBD1. The CDR3 is 15 residues long. Unmatched junction bases numbered 8, after V lost 6 bases and J lost 3 bases. The germline V gene has CDR1 MNHEY and CDR2 SVGAGI.

The V gene is TRBV11-2, the J gene TRBJ2-7, with 10 bases matching TRBD1. The CDR3 loop spans 14 amino acids. The trim removed 4 bases at V and 6 bases at J, leaving 6 bases unmatched. Germline lookup yields CDR1 SGHAT and CDR2 FQNNGV. The CDR3 reads CASSWNRDRGEQYF. The CDR3 region has the DNA TGTGCCAGCAGCTGGAACCGGGACAGGGGCGAGCAGTACTTC.

This clone was seen just once. The V gene is TRBV7-2, the J gene TRBJ2-5; 8 nucleotides line up with TRBD2. Losses at the gene ends were 5 bases for V and 1 base for J; bases not matched to a gene: 6. Germline values: CDR1 SGHTA, CDR2 FQGNSA. CDR3 length: 15 residues. CDR3 DNA sequence: TGTGCCAGCAGCGCCAAAGCGGGGGCCCAAGAGACCCAGTACTTC. It is translated as CASSAKAGAQETQYF.

This clone was observed a few times. This CDR3 is CASSESSYNEQFF. CDR3 nucleotide sequence: TGTGCCAGCAGTGAGAGCTCCTACAATGAGCAGTTCTTC. The V call is TRBV6-4, the J call TRBJ2-1; D remains ambiguous. Germline V gene lookup returns CDR1 MRHNA and CDR2 SNTAGT. With 3 bases removed from V and 0 bases from J, the gap between germline ends came to 3 bases. The CDR3 is 13 residues long.

This sequence joins TRBV19 and TRBJ1-2; perhaps TRBD1 as D (5 bases). The ends were cut back, 5 bases at V and 3 bases at J, with 16 bases in the middle. Germline V lookup: CDR1 LNHDA, CDR2 SQIVND (reference sequence). The CDR3 runs 15 residues. The CDR3 nucleotides are TGTGCCAGTAGTCCCCAACAGGTCTCTTACTATGGCTACACCTTC. Residues: CASSPQQVSYYGYTF.

The V gene is TRBV19, the J gene TRBJ2-3; 8 bases fit TRBD1. The length of the CDR3 is 13 residues. The J segment lost 3 bases and the V segment lost 10 bases, leaving 6 bases of the junction unmatched. The germline CDR1 and CDR2 sequences are LNHDA and SQIVND (reference sequence). The CDR3 is CATRQGRTDTQYF. CDR3 in DNA: TGTGCCACCAGACAGGGGCGGACAGATACGCAGTATTTT.

The chain joins TRBV21-1 to TRBJ1-3; TRBD1, the table's D call, was not compared with the DNA. TRBV21-1 is a pseudogene segment. The CDR3 length is 13 residues. The CDR3 DNA is TGTACTGGACAGGGAATCTCTGGAAACACCATATATTTT. This translates into CTGQGISGNTIYF.